This T cell receptor beta chain was sequenced during a study of regulatory T cells in long-lasting Graves disease (TCRdb year 2021). Concerning the study at large: Patients with newly diagnosed Graves' disease had been on antithyroid drugs for under 3 months. Peripheral blood TCR sequencing and RNA sequencing compared persistent Graves' disease patients with newly diagnosed Graves' disease patients. The study was registered as a clinical trial and conducted in China. A total of roughly 33 samples underwent TCR sequencing: roughly 13 from persistent and roughly 20 from newly diagnosed Graves' disease patients. The investigation overall reported the following: TRBV28, TRBJ1-2 and TRBJ2-5 were preferentially used in persistent disease, while TRBV20-1 and TRBJ2-1 were favored in newly diagnosed disease. More public clonotypes were shared among persistent patients (under 3,000) than among newly diagnosed patients (roughly 1,000). Only the TCR beta chain was sequenced and analyzed. The study examined only peripheral blood because the primary lesion, thyroid tissue, could not be accessed. Persistent Graves' disease patients showed lower TCR Shannon entropy and fewer highly expanded clones than newly diagnosed patients, suggesting clonal expansion. The small sample size was acknowledged by the authors as a limitation that may reduce accuracy.

The CDR3 runs 14 residues from the cysteine to the phenylalanine. Kept here is only the CDR3 DNA, which spans 42 bases and is read in frame from base 1. Between the V and J ends, shortened by 5 bases and 0 bases respectively, the junction contains 11 bases. CDR1 and CDR2 were assigned from the germline V gene as SGHVS and FNYEAQ. This clonotype turned up a few times. Its antigen remains unidentified. Base qualities are not at hand, and no much larger clone is one base apart. The time point label, as the study defines it: newly diagnosed GD, antithyroid drugs for less than 3 months. For both TCR sequencing and RNA sequencing, RNA was extracted from PBMCs in TRIzol. Graves' disease was diagnosed according to American Thyroid Association guidelines. Patients were recruited from an endocrinology department in Xi'an, China. Each patient gave approximately 10 milliliters of peripheral blood, collected in an EDTA anticoagulant tube. Ficoll Paque Plus density gradient separation was used to isolate PBMCs, and no further T cell sorting was done. An Agilent 2100 Bioanalyzer and agarose gel were used to check RNA quality, while a NanoDrop 2000 measured RNA concentration.

Receptor libraries were prepared by multiplex PCR. TCRdb lists the instrument as Illumina HiSeq 4000. To build TCR beta libraries, CDR3 regions were amplified by Arm-PCR using iRepertoire HTBI primers. Before sequencing, the PCR products went through gel purification. The authors processed their data as follows. Gene usage analysis of CDR3 amino acid clonotypes used the 55 to 65 TRBV and 11 to 15 TRBJ segments found across samples. Filtered high-quality paired reads were merged into contigs using COPE and FqMerger. BLAST was used to align contigs to IMGT TRBV, TRBD and TRBJ reference genes, and CDR3 was defined according to IMGT. Any clonotype with a frequency above 0.1% was classified as a highly expanded clone. Repertoire diversity was measured by Shannon entropy, and V-J evenness by the Gini coefficient. A clonotype found in more than one individual was treated as public. TCRdb handled the public reads itself, with Q25 trimming in fastp and clone calling in MiXCR, and kept productive beta chains. CDR3 protein duplicates are merged, each entry listing the most common genes and DNA. TCRdb's processing, not the authors', yielded these V and J calls. The sample records roughly 560,000 distinct CDR3 sequences, 15% to 20% of which are singletons. The ten largest clonotypes hold around 25% of the sample.

The data also belong to a second study, concerning T cells in Graves' hyperthyroidism and ophthalmopathy. As that second study puts it: Stable Graves' hyperthyroidism was defined as the absence of progression to ophthalmopathy over 18 months of follow-up. Hyperthyroidism patients were newly diagnosed, with disease duration under 2 months, and aged 18 to 65 years. Patients with uncontrolled infections, other autoimmune diseases, pregnancy or lactation were excluded. Diagnoses were based on clinical symptoms, serum thyroxine and TRAb, thyroid ultrasound and orbital computed tomography. For the first round of RT-PCR on the TCR CDR3, the HTBI primer set was used together with the Qiagen OneStep RT-PCR kit. Most expanded thyroid clonotypes (frequency above 0.001) were also found in blood, which suggests that blood repertoires may mirror thyroid immune responses. Ophthalmopathy was separated from stable hyperthyroidism by a 13 V-J signature model, with over 85% sensitivity and about 81% specificity obtained in cross-validation and 80%/75% obtained in testing. In validation, progression to ophthalmopathy was predicted by the model with around 71% sensitivity and just over 72% specificity, a median of approximately 6.5 months before onset. To identify TCR V-J signatures that set the groups apart, the researchers used a discovery cohort of 90 to 100 patients, made up of under 50 with Graves' ophthalmopathy and some 60 with stable Graves' hyperthyroidism. Whether ophthalmopathy could be predicted prospectively was tested in an independent validation cohort made up of under 20 hyperthyroidism patients plus 17 patients who later progressed to ophthalmopathy. For training and testing, the 100 or so patients in the discovery cohort were randomly divided in a 7:3 ratio. In addition, the study compared T-cell repertoires in thyroid tissue and in blood from five or six Graves' hyperthyroidism patients. Once sampling was done, hyperthyroidism patients were given methimazole at a starting dose of 30 mg daily, whereas ophthalmopathy patients were given high-dose intravenous methylprednisolone. Libraries were constructed in a second round of multiplex PCR, after which size selection and purification were performed. Libraries were sequenced paired-end with 100 bp reads on an Illumina HiSeq2000. SOAPnuke was used to process the raw data, throwing out any read that contained adapters or uncalled bases, had a mean Phred below 15, or lacked an exact constant-primer or identifier match. COPE v1.2.5 was used to merge the high-quality paired reads, and each unique nucleotide sequence was defined as a clonotype. MiTCR v1.1 was used to align clonotypes to the IMGT TRBV, TRBD and TRBJ reference segments. Only V-J combinations with frequency above 0.0001, covering 99% to 99.2% of repertoires, were analysed. The TCS score was defined as the ratio of F50 (clonal expansion) to E x V (chaos), calculated using BLOSUM62-based TCRdist between CDR3 peptides within each V-J. Welch's t-statistics and random forest reduced several hundred V-J features to under 15, which were used in a naive Bayes classifier (R e1071). No statistical method was used to fix the sample size in advance, and group allocation was not hidden from the investigators. According to the paper, TCR Vbeta CDR3 sequencing was carried out on 135 peripheral blood samples, which came from fewer than 50 ophthalmopathy, 70 to 80 hyperthyroidism and around 17 progressor patients.

The source is a woman aged 35-60 years with Graves disease. Donor details come from another sample of the same person, matched by shared clones. This specimen was peripheral blood mononuclear cells (PBMCs), taken at new diagnosis, from a patient treated with antithyroid drugs. Recombination connected TRBV7-6 to TRBJ2-7; the D region possibly corresponds to TRBD1 (6 bases align). The CDR3 sequence is CASSRDTISYEQYF. The nucleotide sequence is given as TGTGCCAGCAGCAGGGACACGATCTCCTACGAGCAGTACTTC.